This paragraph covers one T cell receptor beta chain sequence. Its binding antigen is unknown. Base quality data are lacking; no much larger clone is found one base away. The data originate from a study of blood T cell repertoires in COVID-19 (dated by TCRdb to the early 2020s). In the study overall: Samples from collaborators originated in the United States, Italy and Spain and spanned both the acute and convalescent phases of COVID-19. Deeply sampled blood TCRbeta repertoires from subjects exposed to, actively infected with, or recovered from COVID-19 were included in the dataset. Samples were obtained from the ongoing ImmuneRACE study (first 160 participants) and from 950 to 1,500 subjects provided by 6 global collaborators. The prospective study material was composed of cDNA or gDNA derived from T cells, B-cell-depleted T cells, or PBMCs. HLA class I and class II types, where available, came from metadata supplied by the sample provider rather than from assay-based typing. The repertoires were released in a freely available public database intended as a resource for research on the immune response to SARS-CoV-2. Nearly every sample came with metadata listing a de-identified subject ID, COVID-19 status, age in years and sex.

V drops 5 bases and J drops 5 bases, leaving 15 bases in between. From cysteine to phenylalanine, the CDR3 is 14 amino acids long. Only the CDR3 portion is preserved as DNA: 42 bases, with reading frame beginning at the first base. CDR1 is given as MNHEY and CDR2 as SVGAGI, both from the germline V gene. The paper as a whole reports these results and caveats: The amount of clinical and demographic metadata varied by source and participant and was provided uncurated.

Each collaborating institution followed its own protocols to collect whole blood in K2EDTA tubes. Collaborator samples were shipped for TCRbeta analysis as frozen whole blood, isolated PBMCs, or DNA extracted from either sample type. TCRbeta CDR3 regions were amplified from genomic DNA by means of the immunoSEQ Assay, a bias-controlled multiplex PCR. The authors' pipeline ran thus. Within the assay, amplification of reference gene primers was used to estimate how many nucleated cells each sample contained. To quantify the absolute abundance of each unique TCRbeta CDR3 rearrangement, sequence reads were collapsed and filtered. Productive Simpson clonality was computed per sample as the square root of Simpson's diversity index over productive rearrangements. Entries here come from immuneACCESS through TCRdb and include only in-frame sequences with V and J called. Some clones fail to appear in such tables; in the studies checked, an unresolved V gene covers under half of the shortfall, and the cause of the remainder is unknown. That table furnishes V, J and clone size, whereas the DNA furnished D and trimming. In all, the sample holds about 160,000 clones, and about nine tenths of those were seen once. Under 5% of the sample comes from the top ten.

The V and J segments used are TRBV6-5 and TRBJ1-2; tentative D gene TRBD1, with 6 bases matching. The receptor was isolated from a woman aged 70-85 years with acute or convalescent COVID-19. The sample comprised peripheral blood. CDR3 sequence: CASSPGGHQYGYTF. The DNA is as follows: TGTGCCAGCAGTCCGGGGGGGCATCAATATGGCTACACCTTC.